These 18 T cell receptor beta chains came from one sample sequenced in a study of T cell repertoires in ileal Crohn's disease. The protocol was immunoSEQ multiplex PCR, while the TCRdb copy is restricted to in-frame clones and leaves out a portion. Altogether more than 25,000 clones are present, just under 80% being singletons, with the ten largest covering around 20%. Sequenced: ileal tissue. The receptors here all came from an adult with Crohn's disease.

The rearrangement links TRBV7-3 to TRBJ2-5, with 11 bases fitting TRBD2. Germline-derived CDR1 and CDR2 are SGHTA and FQGTGA. The CDR3 has 20 amino acids. Trimming cost V 8 bases and J 4 bases; bases outside gene matches: 24. The CDR3 DNA reads TGTGCCAGCCAAGCCAAGGATTCCCAACTAGCGGGAGTGAGGGGAGAGACCCAGTACTTC. This encodes CASQAKDSQLAGVRGETQYF.

CDR3 bases: TGTGCCAGCAGTCCCCAGGGTAGCAATCAGCCCCAGCATTTT. It yields the protein CASSPQGSNQPQHF. This rearrangement joins TRBV6-1 to TRBJ1-5, with a possible D match to TRBD1 (5 bases). The CDR3 sequence is 14 residues long. Germline loops: CDR1 MNHNS, CDR2 SASEGT. V was shortened by 5 bases and J by 0 bases, with 8 bases between the two germline ends.

This clone was observed a few times. The rearrangement uses TRBV5-1 and TRBJ2-2; D uncertain. V gave up 0 bases and J gave up 0 bases, with 9 bases separating them. Germline-derived CDR1 and CDR2 are SGHRS and YFSETQ. There are 16 residues in the CDR3. The DNA of the CDR3 is TGCGCCAGCAGCTTGGCCAGGCTACCGAACACCGGGGAGCTGTTTTTT. Amino acid sequence: CASSLARLPNTGELFF.

The CDR3 DNA sequence: TGTGCCAGCAGCCACCCGACAGGCCCCTACGAGCAGTACTTC. Encoded protein: CASSHPTGPYEQYF. This chain joins TRBV14 and TRBJ2-7; D might be TRBD1 (6 bases). CDR1 and CDR2 from the germline V gene are SGHDN and FVKESK. Trimming removed 3 bases from V and 2 bases from J, with 11 bases in between. The CDR3 totals 14 residues.

This CDR3 is CASRTRRRAEQYF. CDR3 coding DNA: TGTGCCAGCAGAACCAGACGGAGGGCCGAGCAGTACTTC. V is TRBV6-4 and J is TRBJ2-7; weak D call: TRBD2 (6 bases). The CDR3 has 13 amino acids. V was trimmed by 6 bases and J by 6 bases, leaving 15 bases between them. Germline V gene sequence: CDR1 MRHNA, CDR2 SNTAGT.

The chain combines TRBV7-9 with TRBJ1-1; tentatively, D is TRBD1 (6 bases). V dropped 5 bases and J dropped 6 bases, with 22 bases sitting between them. Germline values: CDR1 SEHNR, CDR2 FQNEAQ (reference sequence). CDR3 length: 16 residues. The CDR3 loop reads CASSTSGGGAVAEAFF. The CDR3 DNA reads as TGTGCCAGCAGCACATCGGGGGGGGGCGCAGTCGCTGAAGCTTTCTTT.

The chain uses TRBV6-1 and TRBJ1-5; the match to TRBD1 covers 7 bases. Germline CDR1 MNHNS, CDR2 SASEGT. Trimming took 7 bases from V and 4 from J; bases not matched to a gene: 4. The CDR3 consists of 13 residues. CDR3 coding DNA: TGTGCCAGCAACCCAGGGGGGAATCAGCCCCAGCATTTT. This codes for CASNPGGNQPQHF.

The chain recombines TRBV2 with TRBJ1-3, with 7 positions matching TRBD1. The CDR3 is made up of 16 amino acids. The junction had 10 bases not matched to a gene; V was cut back by 8 bases and J by 0 bases. The germline V gene has CDR1 SNHLY and CDR2 FYNNEI. This CDR3 reads CASDHRDSISGNTIYF. CDR3 sequence (DNA): TGTGCCAGCGATCACCGGGACAGCATCTCTGGAAACACCATATATTTT. Full variable domain (missing parts from reference TRBV2 and TRBJ1-3): EPEVTQTPSHQVTQMGQEVILRCVPISNHLYFYWYRQILGQKVEFLVSFYNNEISEKSEIFDDQFSVERPDGSNFTLKIRSTKLEDSAMYFCASDHRDSISGNTIYFGEGSWLTVV.

The chain uses TRBV11-1 and TRBJ2-2, with 8 bases matching TRBD1. V was clipped by 5 bases and J by 1 base; unmatched bases: 3. Germline V gene lookup returns CDR1 SGHAT and CDR2 FQDESV (reference sequence). The CDR3 covers 15 residues. The CDR3 region is CASSAGQGNTGELFF. The CDR3 DNA reads TGTGCCAGCAGCGCAGGACAGGGGAACACCGGGGAGCTGTTTTTT.

The V and J genes are TRBV5-6 and TRBJ1-2, with 10 bases fitting TRBD1. This CDR3 spans 13 amino acids. V lost 3 bases to trimming and J lost 4 bases; unmatched junction nucleotides: 0. Germline V lookup: CDR1 SGHDT, CDR2 YYEEEE. In DNA, the CDR3 is TGTGCCAGCAGCTGGACAGGGGGCTATGGCTACACCTTC. This sequence encodes CASSWTGGYGYTF. Full variable domain (remainder filled in from reference TRBV5-6 and TRBJ1-2): DAGVTQSPTHLIKTRGQQVTLRCSPKSGHDTVSWYQQALGQGPQFIFQYYEEEERQRGNFPDRFSGHQFPNYSSELNVNALLLGDSALYLCASSWTGGYGYTFGSGTRLTVV.

The chain uses TRBV7-3 and TRBJ1-1; D is unclear. This CDR3 region has 14 residues. V was cut by 2 bases and J by 0 bases, with 7 bases left in between. Germline assignment: CDR1 SGHTA and CDR2 FQGTGA. The CDR3 here is CASSLGGMNTEAFF. The CDR3 coding sequence is TGTGCCAGCAGCTTAGGAGGTATGAACACTGAAGCTTTCTTT.

The J gene is TRBJ1-2, the V gene TRBV6-5, with D tentatively TRBD1 (5 bases). With 6 bases removed from V and 4 bases from J, the gap between germline ends came to 15 bases. The V gene's germline CDR1 is MNHEY and CDR2 SVGAGI. The CDR3 covers 14 residues. The CDR3 region is CASSSLGASYGYTF. DNA for the CDR3: TGTGCCAGCAGCTCCCTAGGGGCGAGCTATGGCTACACCTTC.

This clone was picked up a small number of times. The rearrangement joins TRBV7-2 to TRBJ2-1; D possibly corresponds to TRBD2 (5 bases). Deletions cut 2 bases from V and 9 bases from J, with 8 bases between. Per germline, CDR1 SGHTA and CDR2 FQGNSA. The CDR3 spans 12 residues. The CDR3: CASSLLAREQFF. The CDR3 nucleotides read TGTGCCAGCAGCTTACTAGCTCGTGAGCAGTTCTTC.

The chain recombines TRBV6-5 with TRBJ1-1; D unclear. The CDR3 has 11 residues. CDR1 and CDR2 from the germline V gene are MNHEY and SVGAGI. V lost 0 bases and J lost 9, with 5 bases in between. Here the CDR3 reads CASSYSGKAFF. For the CDR3, the DNA is TGTGCCAGCAGTTACTCCGGGAAAGCTTTCTTT.

The chain is built from TRBV30 and TRBJ2-7; 11 nucleotides align to TRBD2. The V segment lost 0 bases and the J segment 5 bases; nucleotides outside the gene matches: 3. CDR1 and CDR2 (germline): GTSNPN, SVGIG (reference sequence). The CDR3 has 14 amino acids. CDR3 nucleotide sequence: TGTGCCTGGAGTGTACTACTAGCGGGAGACGAGCAGTACTTC. It specifies CAWSVLLAGDEQYF.

The chain links TRBV7-3 to TRBJ1-1; no clear D. From germline, CDR1 is SGHTA and CDR2 FQGTGA. The V and J ends lost 8 bases and 4 bases respectively, with 20 bases between them. The CDR3 has 15 amino acids. CDR3 DNA sequence: TGTGCCAGCTCCCTTGTAGGAGGGTCGGGCACTGAAGCTTTCTTT. Protein sequence: CASSLVGGSGTEAFF.

This chain uses TRBV6-1 with TRBJ1-2; 7 bases agree with TRBD1. The germline gives CDR1 MNHNS, CDR2 SASEGT. The V segment lost 5 bases and the J segment 7 bases; nucleotides outside the gene matches: 10. CDR3 length: 14 residues. CDR3: CASSWKTGVGGYTF. Written as DNA, the CDR3 is TGTGCCAGCAGTTGGAAAACAGGGGTTGGTGGCTACACCTTC.

The chain carries TRBV29-1 and TRBJ2-5; D possibly corresponds to TRBD1 (6 bases). Germline V gene sequence: CDR1 SQVTM, CDR2 ANQGSEA. The CDR3 spans 12 residues. Trimming shortened V by 6 bases and J by 6 bases, and 14 bases separated the two germline ends. CDR3 sequence reads: CSVTTGGQTQYF. CDR3 nucleotide sequence: TGCAGCGTAACGACAGGCGGCCAGACCCAGTACTTC.